This T cell receptor (beta chain) was captured in a study of CD8+CD57+ T cells in acquired aplastic anemia. Study in general: Sequencing produced an average of about 10.8 million reads per healthy donor for CD4+ cells. Study results and caveats: Patients and healthy controls showed no significant CD8+ Simpson's diversity difference. Twenty-nine CD8+ CDR3 sequences were shared between patients and controls.

Worth noting for this clonotype: Its specificity is unknown.

The TCR beta profiling, which covered VDJ combination and CDR3 sequence, was carried out using genomic DNA as the template. TCRdb used MiXCR to reprocess the reads, holding one entry per CDR3 protein. The sample records 200,000 to 250,000 distinct CDR3 sequences, about 59% being singletons. Germline CDR1 SGHRS, CDR2 YFSETQ. There are 15 residues in the CDR3. V was cut by 4 bases and J by 1 base, with 14 bases left in between. The sequence derives from a human donor in good health. Sequenced material: sorted CD4+, CD8+, or CD8+CD57+ T cells (not recorded which) from PBMCs. The J gene is TRBJ1-1, the V gene TRBV5-1, with a possible D match to TRBD1 (5 bases). Written as DNA, the CDR3 is TGCGCCAGCAGCCCGGTGGGGGGTCCGAACACTGAAGCTTTCTTT. This gives the protein CASSPVGGPNTEAFF.